This T cell receptor beta chain was retrieved from a study of shared clonotypes between healthy human individuals. The J segment lost 10 bases and the V segment lost 1 base, leaving 18 bases of the junction unmatched. The CDR3 consists of 17 residues. Germline CDR1 reads LGHNA; CDR2 reads YSLEER. Clones were read by immunoSEQ multiplex PCR, and TCRdb kept only the in-frame ones, dropping some. Of about 2.4 million clones listed, approximately 94% are singletons. Regarding this clone: The antigen remains undetermined.

Study-wide findings and caveats: Among the subsets, naive ones generally showed larger estimated richness than memory ones.

Input material: naive CD4+ T cells from PBMCs. Subset described: CD45RA+ positively selected. This sequence joins TRBV4-3 and TRBJ1-1; 7 nucleotides match TRBD1. The sequence was collected from a young man in good health. Some clones in this sample may be carry-over from other donors' samples. This CDR3 reads CASSQGAPTGSRLGAFF. For the CDR3, the DNA is TGCGCCAGCAGCCAAGGGGCCCCGACAGGGAGCCGACTCGGAGCTTTCTTT.